This T cell receptor beta chain is from a study of Graves' ophthalmopathy and Graves' hyperthyroidism. As for the study in general: At initial diagnosis, peripheral blood was obtained, and this preceded any treatment. Whole-study results and caveats: Discriminating ophthalmopathy from stable hyperthyroidism, a 13-signature model attained a sensitivity of about 90% and a specificity of around 83%.

Of note for this clonotype: Its antigen is currently unknown.

Scientists amplified the TCR beta CDR3 regions from RNA transcripts. After a first-round RT-PCR with HTBI primers, a second-round multiplex PCR was run. MiXCR, run by TCRdb on the multiplex PCR reads, gives a single entry per CDR3 protein. In the table there are more than 550,000 distinct CDR3 sequences, approximately 39% of which are singletons. This CDR3 is built from 14 residues. CDR1 and CDR2 (germline): ENHRY, SYGVKD. Trimming cost V 10 bases and J 7 bases, with 23 bases left between them. The material sequenced was peripheral blood. V and J are TRBV10-3 and TRBJ2-7, with D possibly TRBD1 on 6 matching bases. This receptor was identified in an adult man with Graves' ophthalmopathy. CDR3 nucleotide sequence: TGTGCCACCCGCTCCCAAGGGGACACCGGGGAGCAGTACTTC. It yields the protein CATRSQGDTGEQYF.